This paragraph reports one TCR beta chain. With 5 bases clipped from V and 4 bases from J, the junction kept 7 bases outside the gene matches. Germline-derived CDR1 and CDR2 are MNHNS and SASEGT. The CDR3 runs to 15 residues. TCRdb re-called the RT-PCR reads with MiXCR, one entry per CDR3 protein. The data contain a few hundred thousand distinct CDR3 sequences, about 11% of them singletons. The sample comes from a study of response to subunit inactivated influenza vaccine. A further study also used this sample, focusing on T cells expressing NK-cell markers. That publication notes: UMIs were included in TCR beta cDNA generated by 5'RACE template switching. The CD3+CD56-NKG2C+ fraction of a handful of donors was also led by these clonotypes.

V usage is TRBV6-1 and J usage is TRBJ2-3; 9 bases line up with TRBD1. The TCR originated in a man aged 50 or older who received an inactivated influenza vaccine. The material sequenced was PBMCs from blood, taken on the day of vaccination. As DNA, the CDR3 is TGTGCCAGCAGTCTTACAGGGGGCGCAGCAGATACGCAGTATTTT. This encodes CASSLTGGAADTQYF.